The 18 T cell receptor beta chains below were found in one sample sequenced in a study of cytomegalovirus exposure and HLA in healthy donors. Profiling relied on immunoSEQ multiplex PCR, and the TCRdb table lists in-frame clones only, not all of them. The sample gives 200,000 to 250,000 clones, approximately 88% of which show up once; over 11% is in the top ten. The sequencing input was PBMCs. These receptors were collected from a woman aged 25 to 39 in good health and CMV-seropositive.

This sequence joins TRBV6-1 and TRBJ2-1; no clear D gene. V lost 7 bases and J lost 0, with 13 bases in between. The CDR3 has 15 residues. CDR1 is MNHNS and CDR2 is SASEGT in the germline V gene. The CDR3 DNA follows: TGTGCCAGCAAAAATATTCCGAGCTCCTACAATGAGCAGTTCTTC. This sequence encodes CASKNIPSSYNEQFF.

The chain combines TRBV13 with TRBJ2-5; 9 bases line up with TRBD1. The CDR3 totals 15 residues. The germline gives CDR1 PRHDT, CDR2 FYEKMQ (reference sequence). V gave up 5 bases and J gave up 3 bases; unmatched junction bases: 7. CDR3 residues: CASSARDRAEETQYF. The CDR3 DNA follows: TGTGCCAGCAGCGCCCGGGACAGGGCGGAAGAGACCCAGTACTTC.

The genes are TRBV15 and TRBJ2-7; D remains unclear. The V gene lost 4 bases and the J gene lost 0 bases, with 1 base spanning the gap. Germline V gives CDR1 LNHNV, CDR2 YYDKDF (reference sequence). The CDR3 spans 11 residues. Written as DNA, the CDR3 is TGTGCCACCAGCAACTCCTACGAGCAGTACTTC. Amino acids: CATSNSYEQYF.

This chain uses TRBV5-4 with TRBJ2-7; 8 positions agree with TRBD1. Germline assignment: CDR1 SGHNT and CDR2 YYREEE (reference sequence). V gave up 0 bases and J gave up 0 bases; unmatched junction bases: 11. The CDR3 extends over 18 amino acids. CDR3 amino acids: CASSLGGSAGTGSYEQYF. DNA of the CDR3: TGTGCCAGCAGCTTGGGTGGGTCTGCCGGGACAGGCTCCTACGAGCAGTACTTC.

The V call is TRBV6-5, the J call TRBJ2-7, with TRBD2 as a possible D gene (6 bases). The V gene's germline CDR1 is MNHEY and CDR2 SVGAGI. V lost 6 bases and J lost 5, with 17 bases in between. The length of the CDR3 is 14 residues. The CDR3 DNA reads TGTGCCAGCAGACGAGAGACTAGTTACCACGAGCAGTACTTC. It is translated as CASRRETSYHEQYF.

The chain recombines TRBV6-1 with TRBJ1-1, with D perhaps TRBD1 (5 bases). Looked up from germline, CDR1 is MNHNS and CDR2 is SASEGT. The CDR3 is 15 residues long. Trimming cost V 0 bases and J 4 bases, with 12 bases left between them. The CDR3 is CASSEAAGGSTEAFF. The CDR3 nucleotides are TGTGCCAGCAGTGAAGCTGCGGGGGGTAGCACTGAAGCTTTCTTT.

V and J are TRBV27 and TRBJ2-1; no firm D call. Trimming cost V 4 bases and J 0 bases, with 28 bases left between them. Germline CDR1 MNHEY, CDR2 SMNVEV (reference sequence). The CDR3 is 21 residues long. The CDR3 loop is CASSSNLVSLRRNSSYNEQFF. CDR3 coding DNA: TGTGCCAGCAGTTCCAATCTTGTGTCTCTGCGAAGGAATAGCTCCTACAATGAGCAGTTCTTC.

This clone has only a few counts. J is TRBJ2-7 and V is TRBV12-2; the tabulated D call, TRBD2, remains unverified against the DNA. TRBV12-2 is a pseudogene segment. This CDR3 is 18 amino acids long. The CDR3 nucleotides are TGTGCAAGTCGCTTAATAATAGTTAGCGGGAGGCCGCTCTACGAGCAGTACTTC. The encoded protein is CASRLIIVSGRPLYEQYF.

The chain carries TRBV11-1 and TRBJ2-3; TRBD2 aligns across 11 bases. With V trimmed by 3 bases and J by 5 bases, 4 bases remained unmatched. Per germline, CDR1 SGHAT and CDR2 FQDESV (reference sequence). There are 15 residues in the CDR3. The CDR3 protein is CASSLTSGTQDTQYF. As DNA, the CDR3 is TGTGCCAGCAGCTTGACTAGCGGGACCCAAGATACGCAGTATTTT.

The CDR3 here is CASTPSGAGELFF. The CDR3, as DNA: TGTGCCAGCACTCCTAGCGGGGCCGGGGAGCTGTTTTTT. The chain combines TRBV27 with TRBJ2-2, with 9 bases lining up with TRBD2. CDR1 MNHEY and CDR2 SMNVEV come from the germline V gene (reference sequence). CDR3 size: 13 residues. Germline trimming cut 7 bases from V and 6 bases from J; bases unmatched to any gene: 3.

This chain connects TRBV9 to TRBJ1-2; perhaps TRBD1 as D (6 bases). CDR1 and CDR2 from the germline V gene are SGDLS and YYNGEE. Trimming took 4 bases from V and 1 from J, leaving 11 bases between them. The CDR3 has 14 residues. The CDR3 DNA reads TGTGCCAGCAGCTCCAGGACAGTTAACTATGGCTACACCTTC. This codes for CASSSRTVNYGYTF.

In DNA form, the CDR3 reads TGTGCCAGCAGTTACCCGGGACACTACGAGCAGTACTTC. This encodes CASSYPGHYEQYF. The V and J genes are TRBV6-5 and TRBJ2-7, with D possibly TRBD1 on 6 matching bases. The V end was cut by 2 bases, the J end by 3 bases, with 8 bases between. Germline assignment: CDR1 MNHEY and CDR2 SVGAGI. This CDR3 is built from 13 residues.

The chain links TRBV5-8 to TRBJ2-1; 10 bases fit TRBD2. Germline loops: CDR1 SGHTS, CDR2 YDEGEE. The CDR3 loop spans 15 amino acids. The V gene end was trimmed by 4 bases and the J gene end by 4 bases; junction bases not matched to a gene: 5. CDR3 sequence reads: CASSPGLAVYNEQFF. In DNA form, the CDR3 reads TGTGCCAGCAGCCCCGGACTAGCGGTGTACAATGAGCAGTTCTTC.

This chain links TRBV11-2 with TRBJ2-1; TRBD2 matches at 13 bases. The CDR3 has 18 amino acids. V dropped 1 base and J dropped 6; count of bases not matched to a gene: 9. Per germline, CDR1 SGHAT and CDR2 FQNNGV. CDR3 DNA: TGTGCCAGCAGCTTAGTGTTCGGACTAGCGGGGGCAAGCAATGAGCAGTTCTTC. This sequence encodes CASSLVFGLAGASNEQFF. Drawing the rest from reference TRBV11-2 and TRBJ2-1, the complete variable domain is EAGVAQSPRYKIIEKRQSVAFWCNPISGHATLYWYQQILGQGPKLLIQFQNNGVVDDSQLPKDRFSAERLKGVDSTLKIQPAKLEDSAVYLCASSLVFGLAGASNEQFFGPGTRLTVL.

The rearrangement uses TRBV5-1 and TRBJ1-5, with D possibly matching TRBD1 (5 bases). Germline loops: CDR1 SGHRS, CDR2 YFSETQ. This CDR3 has 14 amino acids. Deletions cut 0 bases from V and 9 bases from J, with 13 bases between. The CDR3: CASSLGDHGGPQHF. The CDR3 DNA follows: TGCGCCAGCAGCTTGGGGGACCACGGGGGGCCCCAGCATTTT.

The chain couples TRBV5-6 to TRBJ1-2; 7 bases are shared with TRBD1. This CDR3 is built from 13 residues. Germline V gene sequence: CDR1 SGHDT, CDR2 YYEEEE. The trim removed 5 bases at V and 4 bases at J, leaving 5 bases unmatched. In nucleotides, the CDR3 is TGTGCCAGCAGTGTTGGACAGGCCTATGGCTACACCTTC. This encodes CASSVGQAYGYTF.

This clone was found once. V is TRBV9 and J is TRBJ2-6; 8 bases match TRBD1. This CDR3 is 19 amino acids long. Per the germline V gene, CDR1 is SGDLS and CDR2 is YYNGEE. The V and J ends lost 3 bases and 2 bases, in that order; junction bases with no gene match: 13. This CDR3 reads CASSEDHWTGTPGANVLTF. The DNA for the CDR3 is TGTGCCAGCAGCGAGGATCATTGGACAGGGACCCCTGGGGCCAACGTCCTGACTTTC.

This clone has more than one count but fewer than ten. CDR3 coding DNA: TGTGCCAGTAGCCCGGACAGGGGATCCTACGAGCAGTACTTC. Protein: CASSPDRGSYEQYF. The chain links TRBV19 to TRBJ2-7; 9 bases align to TRBD1. This CDR3 is built from 14 residues. Germline CDR1 LNHDA, CDR2 SQIVND (reference sequence). The junction had 4 bases not matched to a gene; V was cut back by 6 bases and J by 1 base.